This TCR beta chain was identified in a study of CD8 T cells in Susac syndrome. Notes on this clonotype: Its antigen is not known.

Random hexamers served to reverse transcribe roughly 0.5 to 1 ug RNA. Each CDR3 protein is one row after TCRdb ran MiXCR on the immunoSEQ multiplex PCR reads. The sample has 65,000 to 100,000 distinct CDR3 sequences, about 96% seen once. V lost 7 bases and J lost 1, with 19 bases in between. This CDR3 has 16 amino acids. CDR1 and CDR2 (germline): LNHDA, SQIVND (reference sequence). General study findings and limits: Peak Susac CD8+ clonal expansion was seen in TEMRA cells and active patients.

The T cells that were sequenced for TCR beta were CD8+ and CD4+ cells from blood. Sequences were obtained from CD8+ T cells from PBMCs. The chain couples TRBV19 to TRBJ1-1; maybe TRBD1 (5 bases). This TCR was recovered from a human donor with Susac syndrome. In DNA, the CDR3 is TGTGCCAGTACCCGGGGGAGTACAGGTTCGAACACTGAAGCTTTCTTT. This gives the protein CASTRGSTGSNTEAFF.